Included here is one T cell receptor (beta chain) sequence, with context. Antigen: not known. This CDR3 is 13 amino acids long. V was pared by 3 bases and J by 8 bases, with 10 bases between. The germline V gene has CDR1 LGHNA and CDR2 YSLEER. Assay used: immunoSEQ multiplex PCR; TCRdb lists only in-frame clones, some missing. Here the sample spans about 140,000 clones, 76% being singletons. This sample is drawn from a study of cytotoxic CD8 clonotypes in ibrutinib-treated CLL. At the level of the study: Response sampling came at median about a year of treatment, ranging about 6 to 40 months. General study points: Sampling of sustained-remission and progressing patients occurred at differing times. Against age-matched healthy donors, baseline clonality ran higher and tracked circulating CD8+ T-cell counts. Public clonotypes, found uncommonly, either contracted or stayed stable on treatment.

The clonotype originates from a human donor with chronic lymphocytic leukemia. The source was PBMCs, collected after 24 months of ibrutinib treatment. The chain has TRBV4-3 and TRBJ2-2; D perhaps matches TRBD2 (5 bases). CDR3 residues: CASSHGDVGELFF. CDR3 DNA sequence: TGCGCCAGCAGCCACGGGGATGTGGGGGAGCTGTTTTTT.